What follows is one TCR beta chain and its context. Its antigen is currently unknown. The source of the sample is a study of blood T cells in healthy people across ages. Study outcomes and limitations: Lack of knowledge of donor CMV status possibly confounded expanded clonotype changes. The fall in TCR beta diversity per million T cells was roughly linear with age.

A second PCR of roughly 7 to 11 cycles used a sample-barcoded 5' primer and a J-beta primer mix. TCRdb recomputed calls from the 5' RACE reads with MiXCR, one row per CDR3 protein. The repertoire holds about 1 million distinct CDR3 sequences, with over 35% as singletons. Germline CDR1 is SEHNR and CDR2 is FQNEAQ (reference sequence). The CDR3 length is 14 residues. The V and J genes are TRBV7-9 and TRBJ2-1; D possibly uses TRBD1 or TRBD2 (5 bases each). The assigned J gene may be wrong: the sequence end matches TRBJ2-7 better. Material for sequencing was blood. The origin of this receptor is a woman aged 60 to 75 in good health. The CDR3 DNA is TGTGCCAGCAGCTCGGGACGAAACTACAATGAGCAGTACTTC. Amino acids: CASSSGRNYNEQYF.